These 28 T cell receptor beta chains came from one sample sequenced in a study of blood T cell repertoires in COVID-19. Assay: immunoSEQ multiplex PCR; the TCRdb copy retains only in-frame clones and omits some. The repertoire holds some 270,000 clones, with 80% to 85% as singletons. Material: peripheral blood. Receptors were obtained from a person between 65 and 79 years old with COVID-19, enrolled during active disease.

The V call is TRBV3-1 (or the pseudogene TRBV3-2), the J call TRBJ1-3; the match to TRBD1 covers 7 bases. After removal of 5 bases from V and 2 bases from J, the junction contained 6 bases not matched to a gene. The length of the CDR3 is 15 residues. Germline-derived CDR1 and CDR2 are LGHDT and YNNKEL (reference sequence). The CDR3, as DNA: TGTGCCAGCAGCGCGATACAGGGGCCTGGAAACACCATATATTTT. It translates to CASSAIQGPGNTIYF.

With regard to this clone: Because it lacks the conserved phenylalanine or tryptophan at the end, this CDR3 is likely a read error. The limits of the CDR3 on the DNA are not certain, so only TCRdb's listed CDR3 is given. The genes are TRBV28 and TRBJ2-7; the listed D gene, TRBD2, was not tested against the DNA. Termini included, the CDR3 measures 16 amino acids. The germline gives CDR1 MDHEN, CDR2 SYDVKM. This CDR3 is CASRRGAVSGSPHGII.

The chain joins TRBV19 to TRBJ1-4, with 8 positions matching TRBD1. CDR1 and CDR2 from the germline V gene are LNHDA and SQIVND (reference sequence). V lost 6 bases, J lost 8 bases, and 11 bases stayed unmatched. The CDR3 has 15 residues. As DNA, the CDR3 is TGTGCCAGTAGAACCGGACAGGGTTACGGCGAAAAACTGTTTTTT. This gives the protein CASRTGQGYGEKLFF.

The J gene is TRBJ1-2, the V gene TRBV7-2; D unclear. This CDR3 spans 12 amino acids. Germline CDR1 reads SGHTA; CDR2 reads FQGNSA. Trimming shortened V by 4 bases and J by 5 bases, and 8 bases separated the two germline ends. CDR3 amino acids: CASSSSGYGYTF. CDR3 DNA: TGTGCCAGCAGCTCATCAGGTTATGGCTACACCTTC.

This sequence joins TRBV7-9 and TRBJ2-1; D not resolved. From germline, CDR1 is SEHNR and CDR2 FQNEAQ (reference sequence). This CDR3 region has 12 residues. With 3 bases removed from V and 15 bases from J, the gap between germline ends came to 15 bases. CDR3 protein: CASSLVQNSRFF. The CDR3 DNA follows: TGTGCCAGCAGCTTGGTTCAAAATAGTAGGTTCTTC.

V usage is TRBV28 and J usage is TRBJ2-5; tentatively, D is TRBD2 (6 bases). The germline V and J ends were trimmed by 3 bases and 3 bases, with 14 bases remaining between them. Per the germline V gene, CDR1 is MDHEN and CDR2 is SYDVKM. The CDR3 totals 15 residues. CDR3 DNA: TGTGCCAGCAGTTTGCCCTTGGGGGGTGAAGAGACCCAGTACTTC. It yields the protein CASSLPLGGEETQYF.

The chain's CDR3 is CASISTSGDGETQYF. The CDR3 coding sequence is TGTGCCAGCATTTCGACTAGCGGGGACGGGGAGACCCAGTACTTC. The gene calls are TRBV2 and TRBJ2-5; 11 bases are shared with TRBD2. The length of the CDR3 is 15 residues. The germline V gene encodes CDR1 SNHLY and CDR2 FYNNEI. The V segment lost 7 bases and the J segment 5 bases; nucleotides outside the gene matches: 9.

The chain employs TRBV5-1 and TRBJ2-1; tentatively, D is TRBD2 (6 bases). Trimming shortened V by 4 bases and J by 6 bases, and 20 bases separated the two germline ends. The CDR3 spans 16 residues. Germline V CDR1 and CDR2: SGHRS, YFSETQ. CDR3 coding DNA: TGCGCCAGCAGCCACGAAGCGACTAGGCCGGTCAATGAGCAGTTCTTC. Its protein product is CASSHEATRPVNEQFF. Filled out from reference TRBV5-1 and TRBJ2-1, the complete variable domain reads KAGVTQTPRYLIKTRGQQVTLSCSPISGHRSVSWYQQTPGQGLQFLFEYFSETQRNKGNFPGRFSGRQFSNSRSEMNVSTLELGDSALYLCASSHEATRPVNEQFFGPGTRLTVL.

The chain recombines TRBV5-4 with TRBJ2-7, with 7 nucleotides matching TRBD1. The germline V gene has CDR1 SGHNT and CDR2 YYREEE (reference sequence). The CDR3 loop spans 15 amino acids. V trimming: 4 bases; J trimming: 2 bases; junction bases outside the gene matches: 9. The chain's CDR3 is CASSTGQLNTYEQYF. CDR3 DNA sequence: TGTGCCAGCAGCACGGGACAGTTGAACACCTACGAGCAGTACTTC.

The V call is TRBV7-2, the J call TRBJ2-3; D uncertain. Per the germline V gene, CDR1 is SGHTA and CDR2 is FQGNSA. There are 14 residues in the CDR3. With 2 bases removed from V and 4 bases from J, the gap between germline ends came to 10 bases. CDR3 loop: CASSLFPGADTQYF. For the CDR3, the DNA is TGTGCCAGCAGCTTATTTCCCGGAGCAGATACGCAGTATTTT.

V usage is TRBV29-1 and J usage is TRBJ2-5; possible D gene TRBD1, 5 bases. This CDR3 has 11 residues. Germline CDR1 is SQVTM and CDR2 is ANQGSEA. CDR3 in amino acids: CSPRDQETQYF. The CDR3 DNA follows: TGCAGTCCCAGGGATCAAGAGACCCAGTACTTC.

This chain links TRBV14 with TRBJ1-6, with 8 bases identical to TRBD1. The V and J ends lost 4 bases and 9 bases, in that order; junction bases with no gene match: 14. CDR3 length equals 17 residues. CDR1 is SGHDN, CDR2 FVKESK, per germline. The CDR3 loop reads CASSPRTGLYGGSPLHF. In DNA form, the CDR3 reads TGTGCCAGCAGCCCTCGGACAGGGTTGTACGGAGGTTCACCCCTCCACTTT. Together with reference TRBV14 and TRBJ1-6, the CDR3 gives the full variable domain: EAGVTQFPSHSVIEKGQTVTLRCDPISGHDNLYWYRRVMGKEIKFLLHFVKESKQDESGMPNNRFLAERTGGTYSTLKVQPAELEDSGVYFCASSPRTGLYGGSPLHFGNGTRLTVT.

This clone was seen a single time. The chain carries TRBV18 and TRBJ2-7; D may be TRBD1 (6 bases). Trimming removed 4 bases at V and 6 bases at J, with 16 bases between. The germline CDR1 and CDR2 sequences are KGHSH and LQKENI. CDR3 length: 14 amino acids. The CDR3: CASSLTGIGVEQYF. The CDR3 DNA reads TGTGCCAGCTCACTAACAGGGATAGGTGTCGAGCAGTACTTC. The variable domain in full, completed from reference TRBV18 and TRBJ2-7, reads NAGVMQNPRHLVRRRGQEARLRCSPMKGHSHVYWYRQLPEEGLKFMVYLQKENIIDESGMPKERFSAEFPKEGPSILRIQQVVRGDSAAYFCASSLTGIGVEQYFGPGTRLTVT.

J is TRBJ2-3 and V is TRBV18; tentative D call: TRBD1 (6 bases). Trimming took 5 bases from V and 3 from J, leaving 12 bases between them. CDR3 length: 14 amino acids. Germline V gene sequence: CDR1 KGHSH, CDR2 LQKENI. CDR3 nucleotide sequence: TGTGCCAGCTCAGGGGCAGGGGAAACAGATACGCAGTATTTT. Encoded protein: CASSGAGETDTQYF.

The table lists this clone with a count of one. This chain connects TRBV15 to TRBJ2-2, with 9 bases fitting TRBD1. This CDR3 has 16 residues. V shed 0 bases and J 7 bases; nucleotides not matched to a gene: 6. The germline CDR1 and CDR2 sequences are LNHNV and YYDKDF (reference sequence). The CDR3 nucleotides are TGTGCCACCAGCAGAGATCCGGGGACAGGGAGCGGGGAGCTGTTTTTT. Protein product: CATSRDPGTGSGELFF.

The V call is TRBV30, the J call TRBJ2-7; perhaps TRBD1 as D (7 bases). The CDR3 is 15 amino acids. The V end was cut by 3 bases, the J end by 4 bases, with 19 bases between. Germline V gene lookup returns CDR1 GTSNPN and CDR2 SVGIG (reference sequence). Here the CDR3 DNA reads TGTGCCTGGAGCCCGGGGGAGGCAGGGGGGTACGAGCAGTACTTC. It specifies CAWSPGEAGGYEQYF.

The V call is TRBV28, the J call TRBJ2-1; no clear D. Trimming shortened V by 7 bases and J by 2 bases, and 12 bases separated the two germline ends. The CDR3 has 14 amino acids. Germline V gene lookup returns CDR1 MDHEN and CDR2 SYDVKM. The CDR3 region has the DNA TGTGCCAGCAACCGACTGACCCCCTACAATGAGCAGTTCTTC. Translated, it gives CASNRLTPYNEQFF.

The chain links TRBV29-1 to TRBJ1-5; D is ambiguous. In germline, CDR1 is SQVTM, CDR2 ANQGSEA. The CDR3 has 12 amino acids. V dropped 6 bases and J dropped 0 bases, with 6 bases sitting between them. DNA of the CDR3: TGCAGCGTGCGGGTTAGCAATCAGCCCCAGCATTTT. Its protein product is CSVRVSNQPQHF. Filled out from reference TRBV29-1 and TRBJ1-5, the complete variable domain reads SAVISQKPSRDICQRGTSLTIQCQVDSQVTMMFWYRQQPGQSLTLIATANQGSEATYESGFVIDKFPISRPNLTFSTLTVSNMSPEDSSIYLCSVRVSNQPQHFGDGTRLSIL.

This rearrangement joins TRBV5-1 to TRBJ2-2; TRBD2 is a possible D gene (6 bases). The germline V gene encodes CDR1 SGHRS and CDR2 YFSETQ. Trimming removed 1 base from V and 1 base from J, with 14 bases in between. The length of the CDR3 is 17 residues. This CDR3 is CASSLSMAGMNTGELFF. The CDR3 nucleotides are TGCGCCAGCAGCTTGTCCATGGCGGGGATGAACACCGGGGAGCTGTTTTTT. The whole variable domain, remainder taken from reference TRBV5-1 and TRBJ2-2, is KAGVTQTPRYLIKTRGQQVTLSCSPISGHRSVSWYQQTPGQGLQFLFEYFSETQRNKGNFPGRFSGRQFSNSRSEMNVSTLELGDSALYLCASSLSMAGMNTGELFFGEGSRLTVL.

This chain joins TRBV7-7 and TRBJ1-1; D is unresolved. The length of the CDR3 is 13 residues. Germline CDR1 SSHAT, CDR2 FNYEAQ (reference sequence). Trimming removed 5 bases at V and 1 base at J, with 8 bases between. The CDR3 reads CASSRRQNTEAFF. The CDR3 region has the DNA TGTGCCAGCAGCAGAAGACAGAACACTGAAGCTTTCTTT.

The chain recombines TRBV7-3 with TRBJ2-5; 11 bases fit TRBD2. Germline loops: CDR1 SGHTA, CDR2 FQGTGA. The CDR3 contains 15 residues. The junction had 7 bases not matched to a gene; V was cut back by 5 bases and J by 5 bases. CDR3 nucleotides: TGTGCCAGCAGCGGTAGCGGGGGGGCCTTTGAGACCCAGTACTTC. This gives the protein CASSGSGGAFETQYF.

The chain carries TRBV18 and TRBJ1-3, with D possibly TRBD1 on 5 matching bases. The CDR3 is 16 amino acids. Trimming shortened V by 3 bases and J by 2 bases, and 14 bases separated the two germline ends. CDR1 is KGHSH, CDR2 LQKENI, per germline. The CDR3 protein is CASSPGHTQTGNTIYF. CDR3 DNA sequence: TGTGCCAGCTCACCTGGACACACGCAAACTGGAAACACCATATATTTT.

This clone appeared a few times. This same CDR3 is encoded by further DNA sequences in the sample. The chain couples TRBV19 to TRBJ1-5, with 8 bases lining up with TRBD1. V lost 1 base and J lost 3; bases outside the gene matches: 5. The length of the CDR3 is 16 residues. Germline CDR1 reads LNHDA; CDR2 reads SQIVND (reference sequence). CDR3 sequence (DNA): TGTGCCAGTAGTATAGGGCAGGGGGCAATCAATCAGCCCCAGCATTTT. This codes for CASSIGQGAINQPQHF.

V is TRBV14 and J is TRBJ1-1; TRBD1 matches at 8 bases. With 2 bases clipped from V and 4 bases from J, the junction kept 3 bases outside the gene matches. The CDR3 length is 14 residues. The germline V gene has CDR1 SGHDN and CDR2 FVKESK. CDR3 sequence reads: CASSQLRGRTEAFF. As DNA, the CDR3 is TGTGCCAGCAGCCAACTCAGGGGGCGCACTGAAGCTTTCTTT.

This clone has ten or more counts. The chain has TRBV28 and TRBJ1-5; 10 bases are shared with TRBD1. Trimming at V came to 5 bases and at J to 2 bases, leaving 3 bases not matched to a gene. Germline V gene lookup returns CDR1 MDHEN and CDR2 SYDVKM. The CDR3 has 15 amino acids. The CDR3 DNA sequence: TGTGCCAGCAGTGAGGGACAGGGGCGCAATCAGCCCCAGCATTTT. This sequence encodes CASSEGQGRNQPQHF.

This clone was seen once. This rearrangement joins TRBV25-1 to TRBJ2-1; D may be TRBD1 (5 bases). The germline gives CDR1 MGHDK, CDR2 SYGVNS. V dropped 4 bases and J dropped 1 base, with 8 bases sitting between them. CDR3 length equals 14 residues. CDR3: CASSVDSSYNEQFF. The CDR3 bases are TGTGCCAGCAGTGTAGACAGTTCCTACAATGAGCAGTTCTTC.

The V and J genes are TRBV27 and TRBJ2-7; the D call may be TRBD1 or TRBD2 (9 bases each). V was trimmed by 6 bases and J by 7 bases, leaving 31 bases between them. The germline CDR1 and CDR2 sequences are MNHEY and SMNVEV (reference sequence). The CDR3 sequence is 18 residues long. The CDR3 protein is CASSRQGDSSGRLREQYF. CDR3 nucleotide sequence: TGTGCCAGCAGCCGACAGGGGGATTCCAGCGGGAGGCTTCGGGAGCAGTACTTC.

This sequence joins TRBV3-1 (or the pseudogene TRBV3-2) and TRBJ2-2; D is possibly TRBD1 (5 bases). This CDR3 region has 15 residues. Germline assignment: CDR1 LGHDT and CDR2 YNNKEL (reference sequence). Between the trimmed V and J ends, which lost 1 base and 5 bases, there was a span of 11 bases. In DNA, the CDR3 is TGTGCCAGCAGCCAAGGCAGGGTTGGAACCGGGGAGCTGTTTTTT. The encoded protein is CASSQGRVGTGELFF.